This T cell receptor beta chain was retrieved from a study of beta chain features in type 1 diabetes. Concerning this clone: Its antigen is not known.

Study-level results: Type 1 diabetes patients had TCRB CDR3s that were shorter (moderately but significantly so) in all four CD4+ subsets.

The sequenced template was cDNA made from the entire isolated RNA. Produced via immunoSEQ multiplex PCR; TCRdb's table is partial and in-frame only. The data hold 300,000 to 400,000 clones, with approximately 12% observed a single time. Sequenced input: naive CD4+ T cells from blood. This receptor was taken from a young woman with type 1 diabetes.

This CDR3 is CASSTRDRPSRANYGYTF. CDR3 in DNA: TGTGCCAGCAGCACTCGGGACAGGCCCAGCCGGGCTAACTATGGCTACACCTTC. This chain connects TRBV9 to TRBJ1-2; 8 bases are shared with TRBD1. This CDR3 has 18 residues. CDR1 is SGDLS, CDR2 YYNGEE, per germline. Losses at the gene ends were 4 bases for V and 0 bases for J; bases not matched to a gene: 14.